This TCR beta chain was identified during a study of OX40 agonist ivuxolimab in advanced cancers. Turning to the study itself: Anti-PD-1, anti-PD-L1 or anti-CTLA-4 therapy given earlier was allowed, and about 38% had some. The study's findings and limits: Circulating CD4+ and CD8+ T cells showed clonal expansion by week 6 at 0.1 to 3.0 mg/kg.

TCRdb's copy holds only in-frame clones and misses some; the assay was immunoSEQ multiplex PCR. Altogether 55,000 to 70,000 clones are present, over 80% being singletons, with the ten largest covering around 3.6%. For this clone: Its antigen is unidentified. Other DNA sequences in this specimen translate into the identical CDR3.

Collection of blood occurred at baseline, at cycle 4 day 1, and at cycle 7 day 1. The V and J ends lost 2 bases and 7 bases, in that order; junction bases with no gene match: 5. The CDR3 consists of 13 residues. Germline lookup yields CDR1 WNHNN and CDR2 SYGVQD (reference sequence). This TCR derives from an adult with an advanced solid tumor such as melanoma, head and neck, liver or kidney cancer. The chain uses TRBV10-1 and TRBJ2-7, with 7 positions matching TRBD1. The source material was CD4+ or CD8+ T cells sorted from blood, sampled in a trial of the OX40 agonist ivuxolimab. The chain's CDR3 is CASSEHRGYEQYF. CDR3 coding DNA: TGCGCCAGCAGTGAGCACAGGGGCTATGAGCAGTACTTC.